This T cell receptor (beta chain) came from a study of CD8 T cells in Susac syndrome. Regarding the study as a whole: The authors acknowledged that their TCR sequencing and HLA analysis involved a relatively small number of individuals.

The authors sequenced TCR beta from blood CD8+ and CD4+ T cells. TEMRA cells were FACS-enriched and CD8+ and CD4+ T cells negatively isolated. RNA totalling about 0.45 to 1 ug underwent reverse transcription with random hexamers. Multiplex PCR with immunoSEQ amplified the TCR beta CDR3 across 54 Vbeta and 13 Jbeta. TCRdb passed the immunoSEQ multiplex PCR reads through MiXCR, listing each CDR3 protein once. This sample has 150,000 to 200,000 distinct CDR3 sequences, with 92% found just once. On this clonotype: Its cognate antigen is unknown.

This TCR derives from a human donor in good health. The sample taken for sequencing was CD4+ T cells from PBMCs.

The CDR3 DNA is TGCAGCGCCCGGGGAGGGGATCCCTCAACTAATGAAAAACTGTTTTTT. It is translated as CSARGGDPSTNEKLFF. The chain employs TRBV29-1 and TRBJ1-4, with D possibly being TRBD1 (5 bases). Between the trimmed V and J ends, which lost 7 bases and 0 bases, there was a span of 18 bases. This CDR3 is 16 amino acids long. Germline CDR1 is SQVTM and CDR2 is ANQGSEA.